What follows are 27 T cell receptor beta chains derived from one specimen sequenced in a study of T cell repertoires in cytomegalovirus infection. TCRdb used MiXCR to reprocess the reads, holding one entry per CDR3 protein. The table has 200,000 to 300,000 distinct CDR3 sequences, roughly 9% seen once. Sample: PBMCs. These TCRs come from a human donor in good health (CMV status not recorded). Some clones in this sample may be carry-over from other donors' samples.

The CDR3 bases are TGTGCCAGTAGTAGGACTAGCCGAACCTACAATGAGCAGTTCTTC. It yields the protein CASSRTSRTYNEQFF. The V and J genes are TRBV19 and TRBJ2-1; 8 nucleotides agree with TRBD2. Germline CDR1 reads LNHDA; CDR2 reads SQIVND (reference sequence). The CDR3 runs to 15 residues. With 4 bases clipped from V and 2 bases from J, the junction kept 4 bases outside the gene matches.

This clonotype was recorded many times. The chain joins TRBV7-2 to TRBJ2-2; 10 bases agree with TRBD2. The CDR3 has 16 amino acids. Germline loops: CDR1 SGHTA, CDR2 FQGNSA. V lost 0 bases and J lost 6; bases outside the gene matches: 4. This CDR3 reads CASSLARAGGAGELFF. The CDR3 nucleotides are TGTGCCAGCAGCTTAGCGCGAGCGGGAGGGGCCGGGGAGCTGTTTTTT. Variable domain in full (rest from reference TRBV7-2 and TRBJ2-2): GAGVSQSPSNKVTEKGKDVELRCDPISGHTALYWYRQSLGQGLEFLIYFQGNSAPDKSGLPSDRFSAERTGGSVSTLTIQRTQQEDSAVYLCASSLARAGGAGELFFGEGSRLTVL.

This clonotype was picked up many times. The V gene is TRBV20-1, the J gene TRBJ2-1; maybe TRBD2 (5 bases). The ends were cut back, 6 bases at V and 0 bases at J, with 27 bases in the middle. The CDR3 is 19 amino acids. CDR1 and CDR2 from the germline V gene are DFQATT and SNEGSKA (reference sequence). CDR3 DNA sequence: TGCAGTGCAAATGACTTAAGCGGCGCTATTCGCAGCTCCTACAATGAGCAGTTCTTC. It codes for CSANDLSGAIRSSYNEQFF.

This clonotype was observed many times. The chain combines TRBV7-2 with TRBJ1-2; a possible D gene is TRBD1 (5 bases). The CDR3 consists of 13 residues. The ends were cut back, 5 bases at V and 5 bases at J, with 12 bases in the middle. Germline loops: CDR1 SGHTA, CDR2 FQGNSA. For the CDR3, the DNA is TGTGCCAGCAGCCCTACTCAGGGATATGGCTACACCTTC. Translation: CASSPTQGYGYTF.

This clonotype has a count of ten or more. V and J are TRBV19 and TRBJ1-5; D ambiguous. The V end was cut by 6 bases, the J end by 0 bases, with 24 bases between. CDR3 length: 19 residues. Per germline, CDR1 LNHDA and CDR2 SQIVND (reference sequence). The DNA for the CDR3 is TGTGCCAGTAGGTCCCTATTAGACCCCAGGAAGGATAGCAATCAGCCCCAGCATTTT. It specifies CASRSLLDPRKDSNQPQHF.

This clonotype was detected a few times. The V call is TRBV6-2 or TRBV6-3, the J call TRBJ2-2, with 15 bases lining up with TRBD2. V was clipped by 0 bases and J by 1 base; unmatched bases: 3. Germline V gives CDR1 MNHEY, CDR2 SVGEGT. This CDR3 region has 19 residues. The CDR3 coding sequence is TGTGCCAGCAGTTACTCCGGGACTAGCGGGAGGTTGAACACCGGGGAGCTGTTTTTT. It translates to CASSYSGTSGRLNTGELFF.

This chain joins TRBV7-2 and TRBJ2-5, with 12 nucleotides matching TRBD2. The CDR3 has 16 residues. The junction had 7 bases not matched to a gene; V was cut back by 3 bases and J by 5 bases. Germline-derived CDR1 and CDR2 are SGHTA and FQGNSA. In DNA form, the CDR3 reads TGTGCCAGCAGCTTGCGACTAGCGGGAGTTCAGGAGACCCAGTACTTC. It encodes CASSLRLAGVQETQYF.

This chain connects TRBV7-2 to TRBJ2-5; weak D call: TRBD1 (6 bases). The length of the CDR3 is 13 residues. V was clipped by 4 bases and J by 7 bases, with 13 bases between them. CDR1 and CDR2 from the germline V gene are SGHTA and FQGNSA. In DNA form, the CDR3 reads TGTGCCAGCAGCTCGTACGAACAGGGGACCCAGTACTTC. Translation gives CASSSYEQGTQYF. The full variable domain, its missing parts supplied by reference TRBV7-2 and TRBJ2-5, is GAGVSQSPSNKVTEKGKDVELRCDPISGHTALYWYRQSLGQGLEFLIYFQGNSAPDKSGLPSDRFSAERTGGSVSTLTIQRTQQEDSAVYLCASSSYEQGTQYFGPGTRLLVL.

This clonotype was counted many times. CDR3 nucleotides: TGTGCCAGCAGCCTCAATACTGGCGGCTACACCTTC. Encoded protein: CASSLNTGGYTF. The gene calls are TRBV7-2 and TRBJ1-2; D is unclear. This CDR3 has 12 amino acids. Trimming shortened V by 5 bases and J by 8 bases, and 12 bases separated the two germline ends. Germline V CDR1 and CDR2: SGHTA, FQGNSA.

This clonotype has a count of ten or more. The J gene is TRBJ2-7, the V gene TRBV6-2 or TRBV6-3; 7 bases are a match to TRBD1. Germline V lookup: CDR1 MNHEY, CDR2 SVGEGT. The V gene end was trimmed by 8 bases and the J gene end by 3 bases; junction bases not matched to a gene: 7. The CDR3 contains 13 residues. This CDR3 is CASQNWDSYEQYF. In DNA form, the CDR3 reads TGTGCCAGCCAAAATTGGGACAGCTACGAGCAGTACTTC.

Ten or more counts support this clonotype. The chain carries TRBV7-2 and TRBJ1-1; D call uncertain. Trimming left V 4 bases short and J 6 bases short, with 18 bases between. From germline, CDR1 is SGHTA and CDR2 FQGNSA. The CDR3 is 15 residues long. CDR3 in amino acids: CASSSSVADTAEAFF. Here the CDR3 DNA reads TGTGCCAGCAGCTCTTCAGTCGCAGACACCGCTGAAGCTTTCTTT.

This clonotype was observed at least ten times. The rearrangement links TRBV7-2 to TRBJ2-7, with 10 bases aligning to TRBD2. The CDR3 consists of 16 residues. J was trimmed by 3 bases and V by 1 base; bases with no gene match: 6. Per the germline V gene, CDR1 is SGHTA and CDR2 is FQGNSA. The CDR3 nucleotides are TGTGCCAGCAGCTTAGGCATAGCGGGGGGCCTCTACGAGCAGTACTTC. Amino acid sequence: CASSLGIAGGLYEQYF.

At least ten counts were recorded for this clonotype. This chain connects TRBV10-3 to TRBJ2-7; 8 bases agree with TRBD1. The CDR3 sequence is 15 residues long. Germline CDR1 and CDR2: ENHRY and SYGVKD. V lost 4 bases, J lost 2 bases, and 7 bases stayed unmatched. The CDR3 sequence is CAISGPTGVPYEQYF. CDR3 sequence (DNA): TGTGCCATCAGTGGACCGACAGGGGTCCCCTACGAGCAGTACTTC.

The rearrangement uses TRBV7-8 and TRBJ2-4; no clear D. There are 15 residues in the CDR3. In germline, CDR1 is SGHVS, CDR2 FQNEAQ. The V end lost 1 base, the J end lost 6 bases, and 13 bases lay between the germline ends. The CDR3 here is CASSLVGWDGNIQYF. The CDR3 nucleotides are TGTGCCAGCAGCTTAGTGGGTTGGGATGGAAACATTCAGTACTTC. The complete variable domain, with remaining parts taken from reference TRBV7-8 and TRBJ2-4, reads GAGVSQSPRYKVAKRGQDVALRCDPISGHVSLFWYQQALGQGPEFLTYFQNEAQLDKSGLPSDRFFAERPEGSVSTLKIQRTQQEDSAVYLCASSLVGWDGNIQYFGAGTRLSVL.

This clonotype was seen repeatedly, ten times or more. The V gene is TRBV7-8, the J gene TRBJ2-7, with 16 bases aligning to TRBD2. Per the germline V gene, CDR1 is SGHVS and CDR2 is FQNEAQ. J lost 13 bases, V lost 5 bases, and 5 bases had no gene match. The CDR3 runs to 13 residues. The chain's CDR3 is CASSPGTSGRAYF. The CDR3 DNA reads as TGTGCCAGCAGCCCGGGGACTAGCGGGAGGGCTTACTTC.

This clonotype came up many times. The V gene is TRBV28, the J gene TRBJ1-6; maybe TRBD1 (6 bases). Per the germline V gene, CDR1 is MDHEN and CDR2 is SYDVKM. With 4 bases removed from V and 9 bases from J, the gap between germline ends came to 10 bases. The CDR3 length is 13 residues. The CDR3 reads CASSWGRGSPLHF. In DNA form, the CDR3 reads TGTGCCAGCAGTTGGGGGCGCGGTTCACCCCTCCACTTT.

The rearrangement uses TRBV28 and TRBJ2-1; TRBD2 aligns across 7 bases. The CDR3 spans 14 residues. V lost 8 bases to trimming and J lost 5 bases; unmatched junction nucleotides: 9. Germline V lookup: CDR1 MDHEN, CDR2 SYDVKM. In DNA, the CDR3 is TGTGCCAGCGTGTCTACGGGGGGTCACAATGAGCAGTTCTTC. It specifies CASVSTGGHNEQFF.

The chain uses TRBV4-2 and TRBJ2-2, with D tentatively TRBD2 (7 bases). This CDR3 contains 14 residues. V lost 4 bases and J lost 6, with 12 bases in between. Germline CDR1 reads LGHNA; CDR2 reads YNFKEQ. The CDR3 region is CASSPRGGAGELFF. The CDR3 region has the DNA TGTGCCAGCAGCCCCCGAGGGGGGGCCGGGGAGCTGTTTTTT.

V usage is TRBV7-9 and J usage is TRBJ1-4; D might be TRBD1 (5 bases). The V gene lost 0 bases and the J gene lost 7 bases, with 18 bases spanning the gap. This CDR3 region has 17 residues. Germline CDR1 SEHNR, CDR2 FQNEAQ (reference sequence). DNA of the CDR3: TGTGCCAGCAGCTTAGCCCCTTCGACGGGGGAGGGTGAAAAACTGTTTTTT. Translating it yields CASSLAPSTGEGEKLFF.

The rearrangement joins TRBV2 to TRBJ2-3, with TRBD2 matching 11 bases. Unmatched junction bases numbered 3, after V lost 6 bases and J lost 1 base. Germline V gene sequence: CDR1 SNHLY, CDR2 FYNNEI. This CDR3 contains 15 residues. The CDR3 loop reads CASRKLAGGTDTQYF. The CDR3 DNA sequence: TGTGCCAGCAGGAAACTAGCGGGGGGCACAGATACGCAGTATTTT.

This clonotype was picked up many times. The rearrangement joins TRBV4-1 to TRBJ1-5; weak D call: TRBD1 (5 bases). V was clipped by 4 bases and J by 5 bases, with 9 bases between them. There are 13 residues in the CDR3. Germline V lookup: CDR1 MGHRA, CDR2 YSYEKL. The CDR3 reads CASSRQLDQPQHF. Written as DNA, the CDR3 is TGCGCCAGCAGCCGACAGCTAGATCAGCCCCAGCATTTT.

This clonotype came up a few times. This sequence joins TRBV28 and TRBJ1-2; no definite D call. Germline V lookup: CDR1 MDHEN, CDR2 SYDVKM. The V gene lost 7 bases and the J gene lost 4 bases, with 10 bases spanning the gap. The CDR3 is 12 residues long. CDR3 amino acids: CASTSRLYGYTF. The DNA for the CDR3 is TGTGCCAGCACCTCACGACTCTATGGCTACACCTTC.

Many counts were recorded for this clonotype. This chain connects TRBV7-6 to TRBJ2-7; no firm D call. CDR1 SGHVS and CDR2 FNYEAQ come from the germline V gene. Trimming pared 3 bases from V and 0 bases from J, leaving 9 bases between. This CDR3 is built from 14 residues. CDR3 coding DNA: TGTGCCAGCAGCTTCGGGCTAAACTCCTACGAGCAGTACTTC. It codes for CASSFGLNSYEQYF.

This clonotype came up a few times. This chain joins TRBV6-2 or TRBV6-3 and TRBJ2-7; perhaps TRBD2 as D (6 bases). The germline V gene encodes CDR1 MNHEY and CDR2 SVGEGT. V dropped 6 bases and J dropped 2 bases, with 17 bases sitting between them. The CDR3 loop spans 15 amino acids. The CDR3 sequence: CASRSPGLLTYEQYF. In nucleotides, the CDR3 is TGTGCCAGCAGGTCTCCGGGACTTCTAACCTACGAGCAGTACTTC.

This clonotype came up many times. The rearrangement uses TRBV7-2 and TRBJ1-1; TRBD1 agrees at 7 bases. CDR1 SGHTA and CDR2 FQGNSA come from the germline V gene. J lost 0 bases, V lost 4 bases, and 5 bases had no gene match. CDR3 size: 15 residues. CDR3 sequence reads: CASSSQGQLNTEAFF. The CDR3 DNA reads TGTGCCAGCAGCTCCCAGGGACAGCTGAACACTGAAGCTTTCTTT.

The genes are TRBV19 and TRBJ1-1; D possibly corresponds to TRBD1 (5 bases). V was cut by 5 bases and J by 3 bases, with 16 bases left in between. Germline values: CDR1 LNHDA, CDR2 SQIVND (reference sequence). The CDR3 consists of 15 residues. CDR3 sequence reads: CASSGGGKRDTEAFF. The CDR3 nucleotides read TGTGCCAGTAGTGGGGGGGGGAAAAGGGACACTGAAGCTTTCTTT.

This clonotype was picked up many times. This chain links TRBV6-2 or TRBV6-3 with TRBJ2-3; 7 positions agree with TRBD2. CDR3 length equals 17 residues. With V trimmed by 2 bases and J by 3 bases, 11 bases remained unmatched. Germline assignment: CDR1 MNHEY and CDR2 SVGEGT. The CDR3 region has the DNA TGTGCCAGCAGTTACACCCGAGGACTAGAAATTACAGATACGCAGTATTTT. Amino acids: CASSYTRGLEITDTQYF.